These T cell receptor beta chains were read from a single sample in a study of cytomegalovirus exposure and HLA in healthy donors. The assay was immunoSEQ multiplex PCR, and TCRdb's table has in-frame clones only and misses some. The table lists 250,000 or so clones, 70% to 90% of them singletons. Material for sequencing was PBMCs. These receptors all come from a woman aged 55-69 years in good health and CMV-seropositive. Each CDR3 is given with its conserved first and last residue. D genes are given only for firm matches. Only part of the rows carry a size: once, few, many, or a class if the clone is expanded.

clone size,D gene,V gene,J gene,CDR3 length,CDR3 DNA,CDR3 protein
once,.,TRBV30,TRBJ1-2,11,TGTGCCGGCGGGCTGAACTATGGCTACACCTTC,CAGGLNYGYTF
.,TRBD1,TRBV7-9,TRBJ1-4,13,TGTGCCAGCACCAAAACAGGGGGCGAAAAACTGTTTTTT,CASTKTGGEKLFF
.,TRBD1,TRBV7-3,TRBJ1-2,15,TGTGCCAGCAGCTTACCAGGGGGCATTTACTATGGCTACACCTTC,CASSLPGGIYYGYTF
.,.,TRBV18,TRBJ1-1,13,TGTGCCAGCTCACCATCCGGGGGGACTGAAGCTTTCTTT,CASSPSGGTEAFF
.,.,TRBV10-3,TRBJ2-5,12,TGTGCCATCAGTGAGTCCAGGGAGACCCAGTACTTC,CAISESRETQYF
.,.,TRBV7-9,TRBJ2-2,16,TGTGCCAGCAGCTTAAGGCTGGGGAGGCTCACCGGGGAGCTGTTTTTT,CASSLRLGRLTGELFF
.,TRBD2,TRBV4-1,TRBJ2-3,16,TGCGCCAGCAGCCAAGGGCTAGCGGGACACACAGATACGCAGTATTTT,CASSQGLAGHTDTQYF
.,TRBD1,TRBV5-1,TRBJ2-5,15,TGCGCCAGCAGCCTCGGACAGGGGTATTCGGAGACCCAGTACTTC,CASSLGQGYSETQYF
.,.,TRBV5-5,TRBJ1-1,15,TGTGCCAGCAGCTTTGGCAGGGGCTGGAACACTGAAGCTTTCTTT,CASSFGRGWNTEAFF
.,.,TRBV2,TRBJ2-1,12,TGTGCCAGCAGGGGTCAGGGGAATGAGCAGTTCTTC,CASRGQGNEQFF
.,TRBD2,TRBV5-1,TRBJ2-1,16,TGCGCCAGCAGATCGCCGGGACTAGCGACCTACAATGAGCAGTTCTTC,CASRSPGLATYNEQFF